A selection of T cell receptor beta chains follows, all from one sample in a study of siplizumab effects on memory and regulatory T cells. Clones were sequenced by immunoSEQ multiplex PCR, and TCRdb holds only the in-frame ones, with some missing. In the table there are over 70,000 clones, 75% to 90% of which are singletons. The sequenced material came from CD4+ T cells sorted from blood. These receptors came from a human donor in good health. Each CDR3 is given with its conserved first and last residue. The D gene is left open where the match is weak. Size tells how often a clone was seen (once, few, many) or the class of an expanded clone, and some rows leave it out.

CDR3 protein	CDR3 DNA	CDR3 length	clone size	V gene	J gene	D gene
CASSLRTSGSGTDTQYF	TGTGCCAGCAGCCTAAGGACTAGCGGGAGCGGCACAGATACGCAGTATTTT	17	NA	TRBV7-3	TRBJ2-3	TRBD2
CASSLGQTSTDTQYF	TGTGCCAGCAGCTTGGGTCAGACTAGCACAGATACGCAGTATTTT	15	NA	TRBV5-4	TRBJ2-3	NA
CASSVTSGLYNEQFF	TGTGCCAGCAGCGTGACTAGCGGACTCTACAATGAGCAGTTCTTC	15	NA	TRBV5-4	TRBJ2-1	TRBD2
CASSYRADSSTDTQYF	TGTGCCAGCAGTTACCGCGCCGATTCTAGCACAGATACGCAGTATTTT	16	NA	TRBV6-5	TRBJ2-3	NA
CASGLTLGQGTNIQYF	TGTGCTAGTGGTCTCACCTTGGGACAGGGGACCAACATTCAGTACTTC	16	NA	TRBV12-5	TRBJ2-4	TRBD1
CASSLRGQGGEQYF	TGTGCCAGCAGCCTAAGGGGACAGGGAGGCGAGCAGTACTTC	14	NA	TRBV5-6	TRBJ2-7	TRBD1
CASSRPLVNEQFF	TGTGCCAGCAGCCGCCCCCTAGTGAACGAGCAGTTCTTC	13	NA	TRBV7-2	TRBJ2-1	NA
CAWSQVRGQGKDEQYF	TGTGCCTGGTCCCAGGTTCGGGGACAGGGCAAGGACGAGCAGTACTTC	16	NA	TRBV30	TRBJ2-7	TRBD1
CASSERASASGELFF	TGTGCCAGCAGTGAACGGGCCTCCGCGAGCGGGGAGCTGTTTTTT	15	NA	TRBV2	TRBJ2-2	NA
CASTSDRSYEQYF	TGCGCCAGCACTTCTGACAGGAGCTACGAGCAGTACTTC	13	NA	TRBV10-2	TRBJ2-7	NA
CASSLQQGSNQPQHF	TGTGCCAGTAGTTTACAACAGGGTAGCAATCAGCCCCAGCATTTT	15	NA	TRBV19	TRBJ1-5	NA
CASSLGTDTQYF	TGTGCCAGCAGCTTGGGCACAGATACGCAGTATTTT	12	once	TRBV7-9	TRBJ2-3	NA
CASSGYYGYTF	TGTGCCAGCAGTGGATATTATGGCTACACCTTC	11	NA	TRBV25-1	TRBJ1-2	NA
CASSLAMTGVAQYF	TGCGCCAGCAGCTTAGCAATGACGGGGGTGGCCCAGTACTTC	14	once	TRBV5-1	TRBJ2-5	NA
CASSLDGGRDYEQYF	TGTGCCAGCAGCTTAGACGGCGGGAGGGACTACGAGCAGTACTTC	15	NA	TRBV7-3	TRBJ2-7	TRBD2
CASSLRTLRETQYF	TGTGCCAGCAGCTTGCGCACGCTTCGGGAGACCCAGTACTTC	14	NA	TRBV5-6	TRBJ2-5	NA
CAISGGPGEQFF	TGTGCCATCAGCGGGGGCCCAGGAGAGCAGTTCTTC	12	NA	TRBV10-3	TRBJ2-1	NA
CASSSAGGSYNEQFF	TGTGCCAGCAGTTCGGCGGGAGGGTCCTACAATGAGCAGTTCTTC	15	NA	TRBV28	TRBJ2-1	TRBD2
CASSLSLNTGELFF	TGTGCTAGCAGCTTATCACTAAACACCGGGGAGCTGTTTTTT	14	NA	TRBV7-7	TRBJ2-2	NA
CASSPDMTSGFYEQYF	TGTGCCAGCAGCCCCGACATGACTAGCGGGTTCTACGAGCAGTACTTC	16	once	TRBV5-4	TRBJ2-7	TRBD2
CAWSGQGWYYGYTF	TGTGCCTGGAGTGGACAGGGATGGTACTATGGCTACACCTTC	14	NA	TRBV30	TRBJ1-2	TRBD1
CASSFQLVGTGTGGNGQYF	TGTGCCAGCAGCTTCCAACTAGTAGGGACCGGGACAGGGGGGAATGGGCAGTACTTC	19	once	TRBV7-2	TRBJ2-7	TRBD1
CASSLAGRGNTIYF	TGCGCCAGCAGCTTGGCAGGGAGGGGAAACACCATATATTTT	14	NA	TRBV5-1	TRBJ1-3	NA
CAWSRPYNSPLHF	TGTGCCTGGAGCAGACCCTATAATTCACCCCTCCACTTT	13	NA	TRBV30	TRBJ1-6	NA
CASSLDLFGEGTWYF	NA	15	NA	TRBV11-2	TRBJ2-4	NA
CASSMGLAGSGELFF	TGTGCTAGCAGCATGGGACTAGCGGGGTCCGGGGAGCTGTTTTTT	15	NA	TRBV7-7	TRBJ2-2	TRBD2
CASRLTGVNEQFF	TGTGCCAGCAGGTTGACAGGGGTGAATGAGCAGTTCTTC	13	NA	TRBV7-9	TRBJ2-1	TRBD1
CASSFKLAGGLTDTQYF	TGTGCCAGCAGTTTTAAACTAGCGGGAGGCCTCACAGATACGCAGTATTTT	17	NA	TRBV5-6	TRBJ2-3	TRBD2
CASSIYGTGDQPQHF	TGTGCCAGTAGCATATACGGGACAGGGGATCAGCCCCAGCATTTT	15	NA	TRBV19	TRBJ1-5	TRBD1
CASSTGETDTQYF	TGTGCCAGCAGCACGGGAGAGACAGATACGCAGTATTTT	13	NA	TRBV11-2	TRBJ2-3	NA
CASSPPDSVYNEQFF	TGTGCCAGCTCACCACCGGACAGTGTTTACAATGAGCAGTTCTTC	15	NA	TRBV18	TRBJ2-1	NA
CASSQTAGTETQYF	TGTGCCAGCAGCCAAACCGCGGGGACGGAGACCCAGTACTTC	14	NA	TRBV6-5	TRBJ2-5	NA
CASSLGKSYDTQYF	TGTGCCAGCAGCTTAGGGAAGAGTTACGATACGCAGTATTTT	14	NA	TRBV11-3	TRBJ2-3	NA
CASSLVGDTFNEQFF	TGTGCCAGCAGCTTAGTGGGGGACACATTCAATGAGCAGTTCTTC	15	NA	TRBV7-2	TRBJ2-1	NA
CATSSKLTQYF	TGTGCCACCAGCTCGAAGCTTACGCAGTATTTT	11	NA	TRBV15	TRBJ2-3	NA
CSAGPDGLGEQYF	TGCAGCGCCGGCCCGGACGGGCTGGGGGAGCAGTACTTC	13	NA	TRBV29-1	TRBJ2-7	NA
CASSWTSTAYEQYF	TGCGCCAGCAGCTGGACCTCGACAGCCTACGAGCAGTACTTC	14	NA	TRBV5-1	TRBJ2-7	NA
CASSSHYEQYF	TGTGCCAGCAGTTCCCACTACGAGCAGTACTTC	11	NA	TRBV28	TRBJ2-7	NA
CASSLGSNQPQHF	TGTGCCAGCAGCTTGGGCAGCAATCAGCCCCAGCATTTT	13	once	TRBV11-3	TRBJ1-5	NA
CASSFGGTGNQPQHF	TGTGCCAGCAGCTTTGGAGGGACTGGCAATCAGCCCCAGCATTTT	15	NA	TRBV5-8	TRBJ1-5	NA
CASSLHRDYEQYF	TGCGCCAGCAGCTTGCACAGAGACTACGAGCAGTACTTC	13	NA	TRBV5-1	TRBJ2-7	NA
CASSPGTYQETQYF	TGTGCCAGCAGCCCCGGGACTTACCAAGAGACCCAGTACTTC	14	NA	TRBV6-5	TRBJ2-5	NA
CASSSLAGAETQYF	TGCGCCAGCAGCTCCCTAGCGGGAGCAGAGACCCAGTACTTC	14	NA	TRBV5-1	TRBJ2-5	TRBD2
CASRAGTSNTGELFF	TGTGCCAGCAGAGCCGGGACTTCGAACACCGGGGAGCTGTTTTTT	15	NA	TRBV6-4	TRBJ2-2	NA
CASSFQGVTEAFF	TGTGCCAGCAGTTTCCAGGGGGTCACTGAAGCTTTCTTT	13	NA	TRBV28	TRBJ1-1	TRBD1
CASSLGEGGTFTGELFF	TGCGCCAGCAGCTTGGGAGAGGGCGGGACCTTCACCGGGGAGCTGTTTTTT	17	NA	TRBV5-1	TRBJ2-2	NA
CASSDGRGSYTDTQYF	TGTGCCAGCAGTGACGGGCGCGGGAGCTACACAGATACGCAGTATTTT	16	NA	TRBV6-1	TRBJ2-3	TRBD2
CASTSSSRASAGNEQFF	TGTGCCAGCACCTCTTCTAGCCGGGCCTCCGCTGGCAATGAGCAGTTCTTC	17	NA	TRBV18	TRBJ2-1	NA
CASSESPYDTQYF	TGTGCCAGCAGCGAAAGCCCCTATGATACGCAGTATTTT	13	NA	TRBV7-3	TRBJ2-3	NA
CASGLGGRAGGEQFF	TGTGCCAGCGGGTTAGGTGGGAGGGCCGGCGGTGAGCAGTTCTTC	15	NA	TRBV28	TRBJ2-1	TRBD2
CASSSSGGNTGELFF	TGTGCCAGCAGTTCTAGCGGGGGAAACACCGGGGAGCTGTTTTTT	15	NA	TRBV6-1	TRBJ2-2	TRBD2